This paragraph covers one T cell receptor beta chain sequence. The data stem from a study of control samples from healthy donors and cancer patients. Here immunoSEQ multiplex PCR was the method, and the copy in TCRdb shows in-frame clones only, minus some. The sample comprises some 54,000 clones, approximately 96% of which are singletons, and around 2% rests with the top ten. Trimming took 2 bases from V and 1 from J, leaving 11 bases between them. CDR3 length: 15 amino acids. CDR1 is SGHAT, CDR2 FQNNGV, per germline. This receptor was obtained from a woman younger than 45 in good health. Sequencing input: blood. The chain has TRBV11-2 and TRBJ1-1; D remains unclear. The CDR3 sequence is CASSLMGRRNTEAFF. The CDR3 DNA reads as TGTGCCAGCAGCTTAATGGGCAGAAGGAACACTGAAGCTTTCTTT.